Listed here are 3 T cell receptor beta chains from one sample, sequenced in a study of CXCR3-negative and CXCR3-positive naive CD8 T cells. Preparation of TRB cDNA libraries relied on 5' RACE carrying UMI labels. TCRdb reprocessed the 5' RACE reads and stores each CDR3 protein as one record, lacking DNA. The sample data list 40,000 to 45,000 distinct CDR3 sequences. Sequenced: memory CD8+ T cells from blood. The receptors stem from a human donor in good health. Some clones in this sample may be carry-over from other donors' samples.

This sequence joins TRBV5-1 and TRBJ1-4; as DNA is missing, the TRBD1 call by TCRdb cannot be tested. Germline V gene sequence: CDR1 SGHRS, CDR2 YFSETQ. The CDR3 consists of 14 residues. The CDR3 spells CASSIGQTNEKLFF.

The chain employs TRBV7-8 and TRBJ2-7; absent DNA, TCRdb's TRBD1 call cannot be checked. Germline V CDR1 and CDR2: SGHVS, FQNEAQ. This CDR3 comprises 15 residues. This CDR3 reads CASSLLTGTAYEQYF.

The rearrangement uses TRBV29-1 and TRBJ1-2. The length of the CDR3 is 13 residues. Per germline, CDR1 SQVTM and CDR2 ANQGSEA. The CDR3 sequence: CSGRDGDMDGYTF.